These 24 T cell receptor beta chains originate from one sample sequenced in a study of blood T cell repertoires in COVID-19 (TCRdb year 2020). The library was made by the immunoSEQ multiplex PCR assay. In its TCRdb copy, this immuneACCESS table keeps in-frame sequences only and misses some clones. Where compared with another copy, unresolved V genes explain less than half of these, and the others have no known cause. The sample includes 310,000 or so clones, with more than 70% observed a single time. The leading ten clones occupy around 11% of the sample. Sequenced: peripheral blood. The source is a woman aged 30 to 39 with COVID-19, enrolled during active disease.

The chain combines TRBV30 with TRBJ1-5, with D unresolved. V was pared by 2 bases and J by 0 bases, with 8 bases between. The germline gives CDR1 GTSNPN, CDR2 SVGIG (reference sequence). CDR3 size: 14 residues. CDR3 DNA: TGTGCCTGGAGTCGAGGGTCTAGCAATCAGCCCCAGCATTTT. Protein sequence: CAWSRGSSNQPQHF.

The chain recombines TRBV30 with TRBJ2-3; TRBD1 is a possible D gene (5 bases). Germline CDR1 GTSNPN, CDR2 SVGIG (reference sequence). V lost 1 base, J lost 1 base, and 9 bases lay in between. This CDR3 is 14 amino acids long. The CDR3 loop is CAWSEGYGTDTQYF. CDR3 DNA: TGTGCCTGGAGTGAGGGGTACGGCACAGATACGCAGTATTTT.

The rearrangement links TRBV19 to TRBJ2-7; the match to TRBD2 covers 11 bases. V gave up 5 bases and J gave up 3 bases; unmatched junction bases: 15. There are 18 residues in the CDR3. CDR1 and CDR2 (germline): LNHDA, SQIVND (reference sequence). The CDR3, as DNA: TGTGCCAGTAGTGGGTACAGTACTAGCGGGGGACGAAACTACGAGCAGTACTTC. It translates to CASSGYSTSGGRNYEQYF.

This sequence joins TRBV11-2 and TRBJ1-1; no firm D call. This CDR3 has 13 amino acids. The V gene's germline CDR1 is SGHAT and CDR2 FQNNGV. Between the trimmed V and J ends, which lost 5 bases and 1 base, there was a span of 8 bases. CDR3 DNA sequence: TGTGCCAGCAGCAAGTCCGGGAACACTGAAGCTTTCTTT. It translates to CASSKSGNTEAFF.

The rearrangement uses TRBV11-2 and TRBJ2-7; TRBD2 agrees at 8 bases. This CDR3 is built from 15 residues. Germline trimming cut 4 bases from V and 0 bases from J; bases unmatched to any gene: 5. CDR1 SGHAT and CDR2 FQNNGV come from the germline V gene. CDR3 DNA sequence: TGTGCCAGCAGCTCAAGCGGGAGTGCCTCCTACGAGCAGTACTTC. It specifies CASSSSGSASYEQYF.

In nucleotides, the CDR3 is TGTGCCAGCAGTGCATCGACAGGGGGCTACGAGCAGTACTTC. This sequence encodes CASSASTGGYEQYF. The gene calls are TRBV2 and TRBJ2-7, with 9 bases that match TRBD1. Germline CDR1 and CDR2: SNHLY and FYNNEI. V shed 4 bases and J 3 bases; nucleotides not matched to a gene: 4. This CDR3 comprises 14 residues.

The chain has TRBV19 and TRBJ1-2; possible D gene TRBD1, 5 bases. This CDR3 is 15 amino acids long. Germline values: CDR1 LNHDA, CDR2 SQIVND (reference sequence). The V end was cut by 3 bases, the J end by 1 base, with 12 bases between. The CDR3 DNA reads TGTGCCAGTAGTATTGGGGCAGGAGTTAACTATGGCTACACCTTC. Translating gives CASSIGAGVNYGYTF.

The CDR3: CASSDSEGGTDTQYF. As DNA, the CDR3 is TGTGCCAGCAGTGACTCCGAGGGAGGCACAGATACGCAGTATTTT. The chain combines TRBV6-4 with TRBJ2-3; a possible D gene is TRBD2 (5 bases). CDR1 and CDR2 from the germline V gene are MRHNA and SNTAGT. The CDR3 length is 15 residues. V was cut by 0 bases and J by 1 base, with 8 bases left in between.

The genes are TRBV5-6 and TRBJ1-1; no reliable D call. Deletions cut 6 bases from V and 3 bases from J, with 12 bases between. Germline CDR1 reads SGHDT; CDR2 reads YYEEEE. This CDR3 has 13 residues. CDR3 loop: CASNPDYYTEAFF. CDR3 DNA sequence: TGTGCCAGCAACCCGGACTACTACACTGAAGCTTTCTTT.

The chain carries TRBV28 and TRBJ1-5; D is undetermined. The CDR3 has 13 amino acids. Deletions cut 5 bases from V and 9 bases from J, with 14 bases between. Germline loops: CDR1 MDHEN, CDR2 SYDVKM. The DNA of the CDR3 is TGTGCCAGCAGTCCCCCCGGGATGGGGCCCCAGCATTTT. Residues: CASSPPGMGPQHF.

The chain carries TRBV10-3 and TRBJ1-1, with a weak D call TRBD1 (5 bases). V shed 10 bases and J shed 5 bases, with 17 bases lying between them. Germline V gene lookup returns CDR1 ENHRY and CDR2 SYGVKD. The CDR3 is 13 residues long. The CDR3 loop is CATLGLPRTEAFF. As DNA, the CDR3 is TGTGCCACCTTGGGACTCCCCAGAACTGAAGCTTTCTTT.

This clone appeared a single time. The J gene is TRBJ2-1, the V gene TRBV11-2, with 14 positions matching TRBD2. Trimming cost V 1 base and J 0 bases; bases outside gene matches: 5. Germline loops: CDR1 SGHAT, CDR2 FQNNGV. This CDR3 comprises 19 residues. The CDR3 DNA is TGTGCCAGCAGCTTAGGGGCTGGACTAGCGGGAGGCTCCTACAATGAGCAGTTCTTC. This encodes CASSLGAGLAGGSYNEQFF.

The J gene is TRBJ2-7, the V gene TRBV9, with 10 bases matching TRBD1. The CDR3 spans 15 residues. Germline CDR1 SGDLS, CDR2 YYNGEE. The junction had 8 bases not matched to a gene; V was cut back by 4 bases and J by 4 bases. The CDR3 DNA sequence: TGTGCCAGCAGCCCAGACGGGACAGGGGATTACGAGCAGTACTTC. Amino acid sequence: CASSPDGTGDYEQYF.

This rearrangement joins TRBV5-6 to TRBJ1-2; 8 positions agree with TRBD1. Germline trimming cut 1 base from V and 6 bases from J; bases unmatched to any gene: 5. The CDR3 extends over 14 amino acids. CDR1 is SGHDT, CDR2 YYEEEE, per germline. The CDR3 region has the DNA TGTGCCAGCAGCTTGCTCGCAGGGGGCGATGGCTACACCTTC. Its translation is CASSLLAGGDGYTF.

The CDR3 region is CASSPPGQGSHEQYF. CDR3 sequence (DNA): TGTGCCAGCAGCCCTCCGGGACAGGGGTCCCACGAGCAGTACTTC. The chain combines TRBV13 with TRBJ2-7; TRBD1 aligns across 10 bases. This CDR3 region has 15 residues. Germline assignment: CDR1 PRHDT and CDR2 FYEKMQ (reference sequence). V was clipped by 5 bases and J by 5 bases; unmatched bases: 9.

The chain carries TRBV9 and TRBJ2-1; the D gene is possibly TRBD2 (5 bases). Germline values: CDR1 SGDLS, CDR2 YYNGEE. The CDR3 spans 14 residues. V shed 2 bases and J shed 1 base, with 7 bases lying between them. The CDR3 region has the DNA TGTGCCAGCAGCGTTGAGGGTTCCTACAATGAGCAGTTCTTC. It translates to CASSVEGSYNEQFF.

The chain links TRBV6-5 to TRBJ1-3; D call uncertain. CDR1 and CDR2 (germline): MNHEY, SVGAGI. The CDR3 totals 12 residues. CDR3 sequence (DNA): TGTGGTGCGGGGAAATCTGGAAACACCATATATTTT. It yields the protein CGAGKSGNTIYF.

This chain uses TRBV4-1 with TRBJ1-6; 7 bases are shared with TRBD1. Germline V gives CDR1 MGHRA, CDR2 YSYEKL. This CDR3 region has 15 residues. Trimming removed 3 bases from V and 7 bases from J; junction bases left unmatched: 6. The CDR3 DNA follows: TGCGCCAGCAGCCATGCCGGGACAGAAAATTCACCCCTCCACTTT. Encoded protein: CASSHAGTENSPLHF.

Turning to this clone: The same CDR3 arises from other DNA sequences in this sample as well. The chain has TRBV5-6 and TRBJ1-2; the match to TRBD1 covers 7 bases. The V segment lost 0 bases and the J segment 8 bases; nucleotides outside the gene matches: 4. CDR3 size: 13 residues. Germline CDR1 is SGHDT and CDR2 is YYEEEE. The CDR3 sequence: CASSLAQGGGYTF. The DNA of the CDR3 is TGTGCCAGCAGCTTGGCTCAGGGGGGAGGCTACACCTTC. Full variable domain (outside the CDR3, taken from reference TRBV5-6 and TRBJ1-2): DAGVTQSPTHLIKTRGQQVTLRCSPKSGHDTVSWYQQALGQGPQFIFQYYEEEERQRGNFPDRFSGHQFPNYSSELNVNALLLGDSALYLCASSLAQGGGYTFGSGTRLTVV.

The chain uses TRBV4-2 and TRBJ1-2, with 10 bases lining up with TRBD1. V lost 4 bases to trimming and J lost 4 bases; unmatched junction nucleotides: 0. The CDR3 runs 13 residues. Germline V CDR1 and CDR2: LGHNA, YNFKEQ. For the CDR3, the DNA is TGTGCCAGCAGCCGGGACAGGGGCTATGGCTACACCTTC. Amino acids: CASSRDRGYGYTF.

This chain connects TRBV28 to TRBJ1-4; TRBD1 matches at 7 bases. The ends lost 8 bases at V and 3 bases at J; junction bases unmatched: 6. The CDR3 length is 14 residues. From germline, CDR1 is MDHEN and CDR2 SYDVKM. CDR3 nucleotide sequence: TGTGCCAGCGTAACAGGGGCTGCTAATGAAAAACTGTTTTTT. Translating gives CASVTGAANEKLFF. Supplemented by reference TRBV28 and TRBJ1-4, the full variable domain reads DVKVTQSSRYLVKRTGEKVFLECVQDMDHENMFWYRQDPGLGLRLIYFSYDVKMKEKGDIPEGYSVSREKKERFSLILESASTNQTSMYLCASVTGAANEKLFFGSGTQLSVL.

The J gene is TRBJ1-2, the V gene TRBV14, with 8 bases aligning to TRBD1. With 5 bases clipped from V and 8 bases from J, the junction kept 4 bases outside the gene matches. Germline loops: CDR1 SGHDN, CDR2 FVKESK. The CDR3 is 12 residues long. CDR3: CASSDRGLGYTF. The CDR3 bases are TGTGCCAGCAGCGACAGGGGTTTGGGCTACACCTTC.

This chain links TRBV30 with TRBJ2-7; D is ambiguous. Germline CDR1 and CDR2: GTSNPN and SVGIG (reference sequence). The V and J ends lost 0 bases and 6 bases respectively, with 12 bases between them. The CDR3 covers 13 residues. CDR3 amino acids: CAWSVRRVGEQYF. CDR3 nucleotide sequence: TGTGCCTGGAGTGTACGACGGGTGGGCGAGCAGTACTTC.

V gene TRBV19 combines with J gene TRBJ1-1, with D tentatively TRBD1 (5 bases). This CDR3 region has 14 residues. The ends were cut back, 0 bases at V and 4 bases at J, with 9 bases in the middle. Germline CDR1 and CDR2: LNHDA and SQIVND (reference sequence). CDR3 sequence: CASSIEAGITEAFF. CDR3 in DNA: TGTGCCAGTAGTATAGAGGCAGGGATCACTGAAGCTTTCTTT.